One sample yielded the 15 T cell receptor beta chains listed below, sequenced in a study of cytomegalovirus exposure and HLA in healthy donors. This PCR relied on a set of 60 Vbeta primers and 13 Jbeta primers. Clones were sequenced by immunoSEQ multiplex PCR, and TCRdb holds only the in-frame ones, with some missing. The repertoire holds 150,000 to 200,000 clones, over 75% seen once, with 6% to 7% in the top ten. Sequencing was performed on PBMCs. The receptors originated from a man aged 35 to 55 in good health and CMV-seropositive.

This clone was observed once. The genes are TRBV6-6 and TRBJ2-5, with TRBD1 identical over 11 bases. From germline, CDR1 is MNHNY and CDR2 SVGAGI (reference sequence). The CDR3 has 15 residues. Losses at the gene ends were 7 bases for V and 4 bases for J; bases not matched to a gene: 8. CDR3 amino acids: CASIYRGQGGETQYF. CDR3 sequence (DNA): TGTGCCAGCATCTATCGGGGACAGGGGGGAGAGACCCAGTACTTC.

This clone was counted a single time. The chain recombines TRBV27 with TRBJ1-1; TRBD1 agrees at 8 bases. V gave up 5 bases and J gave up 5 bases; unmatched junction bases: 10. Per the germline V gene, CDR1 is MNHEY and CDR2 is SMNVEV (reference sequence). The CDR3 extends over 15 amino acids. CDR3 in amino acids: CASSTPGQGGTEAFF. The CDR3 nucleotides are TGTGCCAGCAGTACCCCAGGACAGGGAGGGACTGAAGCTTTCTTT.

The chain uses TRBV5-1 and TRBJ2-2; 8 nucleotides line up with TRBD1. The CDR3 length is 18 residues. Germline lookup yields CDR1 SGHRS and CDR2 YFSETQ. V lost 0 bases, J lost 1 base, and 8 bases stayed unmatched. This CDR3 reads CASSLGAGGPRNTGELFF. CDR3 nucleotides: TGCGCCAGCAGCTTGGGGGCAGGGGGCCCTCGGAACACCGGGGAGCTGTTTTTT.

V and J are TRBV2 and TRBJ2-5, with TRBD2 matching over 8 bases. The V gene's germline CDR1 is SNHLY and CDR2 FYNNEI. V lost 7 bases and J lost 5; bases outside the gene matches: 6. This CDR3 is 13 amino acids long. The CDR3 reads CASTSGGRETQYF. As DNA, the CDR3 is TGTGCCAGCACCTCGGGGGGGAGGGAGACCCAGTACTTC. The entire variable domain, with the rest obtained from reference TRBV2 and TRBJ2-5, is as follows: EPEVTQTPSHQVTQMGQEVILRCVPISNHLYFYWYRQILGQKVEFLVSFYNNEISEKSEIFDDQFSVERPDGSNFTLKIRSTKLEDSAMYFCASTSGGRETQYFGPGTRLLVL.

This chain uses TRBV5-1 with TRBJ2-7; tentatively, D is TRBD1 (7 bases). CDR1 is SGHRS, CDR2 YFSETQ, per germline. Trimming shortened V by 4 bases and J by 7 bases, and 21 bases separated the two germline ends. There are 15 residues in the CDR3. Written as DNA, the CDR3 is TGCGCCAGCAGCCTACTCCAGGGGGGAACCGTGGAGCAGTACTTC. Translation: CASSLLQGGTVEQYF.

The rearrangement joins TRBV25-1 to TRBJ1-1; D gene ambiguous. Germline V gene sequence: CDR1 MGHDK, CDR2 SYGVNS. The CDR3 extends over 15 amino acids. Trimming left V 3 bases short and J 1 base short, with 12 bases between. CDR3 in amino acids: CASSDPGVGNTEAFF. The CDR3 DNA follows: TGTGCCAGCAGTGACCCCGGGGTGGGGAACACTGAAGCTTTCTTT. The variable domain in full, with the rest retrieved from reference TRBV25-1 and TRBJ1-1, is EADIYQTPRYLVIGTGKKITLECSQTMGHDKMYWYQQDPGMELHLIHYSYGVNSTEKGDLSSESTVSRIRTEHFPLTLESARPSHTSQYLCASSDPGVGNTEAFFGQGTRLTVV.

The chain joins TRBV2 to TRBJ2-1, with 8 bases matching TRBD2. Germline lookup yields CDR1 SNHLY and CDR2 FYNNEI. The CDR3 totals 14 residues. V gave up 5 bases and J gave up 2 bases; unmatched junction bases: 2. The CDR3 DNA reads as TGTGCCAGCAGTAGCGGGAGTGCCTACAATGAGCAGTTCTTC. Encoded protein: CASSSGSAYNEQFF.

V is TRBV7-9 and J is TRBJ1-1; the D is unclear. V was cut by 4 bases and J by 7 bases, with 13 bases left in between. Germline lookup yields CDR1 SEHNR and CDR2 FQNEAQ (reference sequence). The CDR3 length is 13 residues. The CDR3 sequence is CASSSAGSLEAFF. For the CDR3, the DNA is TGTGCCAGCAGCTCGGCCGGGAGCCTTGAAGCTTTCTTT.

The chain recombines TRBV6-5 with TRBJ1-4, with TRBD1 as a possible D gene (6 bases). The CDR3 has 14 residues. V was clipped by 5 bases and J by 12 bases, with 19 bases between them. The germline V gene encodes CDR1 MNHEY and CDR2 SVGAGI. CDR3 in amino acids: CASSDGTPAGELFF. CDR3 nucleotides: TGTGCCAGCAGTGACGGGACACCGGCAGGTGAACTGTTTTTT.

This clone was observed a single time. The gene calls are TRBV7-3 and TRBJ1-2; 8 bases line up with TRBD1. Germline V gene sequence: CDR1 SGHTA, CDR2 FQGTGA. V lost 5 bases, J lost 6 bases, and 5 bases stayed unmatched. There are 13 residues in the CDR3. This CDR3 is CASSGTGRDGYTF. In nucleotides, the CDR3 is TGTGCCAGCAGCGGGACAGGAAGGGATGGCTACACCTTC.

This chain connects TRBV19 to TRBJ1-4; 10 bases match TRBD1. With 9 bases clipped from V and 13 bases from J, the junction kept 11 bases outside the gene matches. Germline V gene lookup returns CDR1 LNHDA and CDR2 SQIVND (reference sequence). The CDR3 has 13 residues. This chain's CDR3 is CARWDRGRSGLFF. In nucleotides, the CDR3 is TGTGCCAGATGGGACAGGGGACGGTCAGGACTGTTTTTT.

The chain is built from TRBV6-5 and TRBJ2-1; 9 bases align to TRBD2. Germline loops: CDR1 MNHEY, CDR2 SVGAGI. Trimming cost V 6 bases and J 4 bases; bases outside gene matches: 7. This CDR3 is built from 15 residues. CDR3 bases: TGTGCCAGCAGGGGTCAGCTAGCGGGATACAATGAGCAGTTCTTC. It codes for CASRGQLAGYNEQFF.

Regarding this clone: The junction differs from germline at one of its ends, possibly a read error. This rearrangement joins TRBV7-9 to TRBJ1-5, with no clear D. The CDR3 loop spans 16 amino acids. CDR1 is SEHNR, CDR2 FQNEAQ, per germline (reference sequence). The CDR3 reads CSSSLGNRGLGQPQHF. In nucleotides, the CDR3 is TGTTCCAGCAGCTTAGGTAATCGAGGGCTCGGTCAGCCCCAGCATTTT.

The chain recombines TRBV2 with TRBJ2-5, with 10 bases lining up with TRBD1. Germline trimming cut 6 bases from V and 3 bases from J; bases unmatched to any gene: 7. The CDR3 totals 15 residues. Germline V gene sequence: CDR1 SNHLY, CDR2 FYNNEI. As DNA, the CDR3 is TGTGCCAGCAGGGTAGAAGGGACAGGGGAAGAGACCCAGTACTTC. Translated, it gives CASRVEGTGEETQYF.

This chain joins TRBV30 and TRBJ2-1; tentative D call: TRBD2 (6 bases). The CDR3 contains 15 residues. Germline CDR1 reads GTSNPN; CDR2 reads SVGIG (reference sequence). V was shortened by 3 bases and J by 2 bases, with 14 bases between the two germline ends. The CDR3 DNA sequence: TGTGCCTGGAGGGGGGGTATAGCCCCCTACAATGAGCAGTTCTTC. Translated, it gives CAWRGGIAPYNEQFF.